This TCR beta chain was captured by sequencing in a study of beta chain features in type 1 diabetes. Study summary: All samples yielded some 100,000,000 examined sorted cells.

In its sample, this clone was seen many times. Sequenced material consisted of expressed TCRB transcripts (all of the isolated RNA was reverse transcribed). This table comes from immunoSEQ multiplex PCR, and its TCRdb copy is limited to in-frame clones, with some not included. Among 200,000 to 250,000 clones listed, approximately 14% were seen once. Markers CD45RO/CCR7/CD25/CD127/CD95/CD27 served to sort CD4+ naive, central memory, regulatory and stem cell-like memory cells. The V end was cut by 6 bases, the J end by 10 bases, with 13 bases between. Looked up from germline, CDR1 is MNHNY and CDR2 is SVGAGI (reference sequence). The CDR3 runs to 13 residues.

Sequenced material: naive CD4+ T cells from blood. The rearrangement joins TRBV6-6 to TRBJ1-6; D perhaps matches TRBD1 (6 bases). This clonotype was obtained from a woman in her thirties or forties in good health. In DNA, the CDR3 is TGTGCCAGCAGCGGGGGGCTGGAATCACCCCTCCACTTT. This sequence encodes CASSGGLESPLHF.